This T cell receptor (beta chain) was captured by sequencing in a study of T cell repertoires in cytomegalovirus infection (dated by TCRdb to between 2018 and 2021). In the study overall: Alongside well-studied HLA-B-restricted epitopes, the peptide stimulations were aimed at recently identified HLA-C-restricted CMV epitopes, whose presentation resists viral immunomodulation. Donor HLA type was relevant to the analysis, because carriage of CMV infection together with the matching HLA type was indicated by public TCR beta signatures. The paper as a whole reports these results and caveats: Cumulative frequency of public TCR beta family members discriminated carriers of CMV infection plus the relevant HLA type in this cohort and an independent roughly 330-donor cohort. The ex vivo response was dominated by HLA-C-restricted CMV-specific TCR beta clonotypes, which also provided the single most frequent clonotype in two of eight donors.

Taken with the paper, the label for treatment or condition translates to: in vitro stimulation with specific CMV peptide epitopes to enrich CMV-specific T cells. The trim is 6 bases for V and 4 bases for J, with a gap of 24 bases between the germline ends. Per the germline V gene, MNHEY is the CDR1 and SVGAGI is the CDR2. The CDR3, from cysteine to phenylalanine, totals 17 residues. Only the CDR3 part of the read is kept: 51 bases, read in frame from the first base. The reads were generated on an Illumina HiSeq 1500. TCRdb reprocessing: public reads trimmed at Q25 with fastp, clones called with MiXCR, in-frame beta chains kept. Rows are unified per CDR3 protein, each entry keeping the most common DNA and genes. Within this sample are a few hundred thousand distinct CDR3 sequences, with about 40% of them counted one time only. In total, the top ten clones hold around 48% of the sample. Comments on this clonotype: Its specific antigen is unknown. No quality values exist for individual bases; no much larger clone is one base distant.

The input for sequencing was cultured PBMCs, taken from culture after CMV antigen stimulation. The TCR comes from a human donor in good health (CMV status not recorded). Some clones in this sample may be carry-over from other donors' samples. The chain is assembled from TRBV6-5 and TRBJ2-5, with a tentative D gene TRBD1 over 6 matching bases. The base sequence is TGTGCCAGCAGCCCAAGACAGGCTTTACGTTTCGGAGAGACCCAGTACTTC. This is translated as CASSPRQALRFGETQYF.